Reported below is one T cell receptor (beta chain). The CDR3 spans 12 residues. V was shortened by 6 bases and J by 5 bases, with 12 bases between the two germline ends. Germline CDR1 is SQVTM and CDR2 is ANQGSEA. The entry originates in a study of blood T cell repertoires in COVID-19. Original data processing: Nucleated cell counts were estimated from reference gene primer amplification. Sequencing used immunoSEQ multiplex PCR; TCRdb keeps in-frame clones, though not all of them. Clone size and V and J calls were adopted from that table, with D and trimming inferred from the DNA. The sample lists about 60,000 clones, almost 90% occurring once.

Specimen: peripheral blood. The sequence came from a man in his sixties with acute or convalescent COVID-19. This chain connects TRBV29-1 to TRBJ2-3; D is perhaps TRBD2 (5 bases). CDR3 nucleotide sequence: TGCAGCGTCCTAGCTTCCGAAGATACGCAGTATTTT. Its protein product is CSVLASEDTQYF.